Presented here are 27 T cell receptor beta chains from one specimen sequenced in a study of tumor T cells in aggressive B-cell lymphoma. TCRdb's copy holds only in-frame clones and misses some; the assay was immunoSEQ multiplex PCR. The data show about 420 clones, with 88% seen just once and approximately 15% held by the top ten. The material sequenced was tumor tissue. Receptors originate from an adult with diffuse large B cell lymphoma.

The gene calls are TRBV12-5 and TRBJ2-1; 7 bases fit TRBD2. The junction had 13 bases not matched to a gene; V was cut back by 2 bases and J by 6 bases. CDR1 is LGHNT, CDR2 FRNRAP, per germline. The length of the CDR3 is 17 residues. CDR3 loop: CASGLPGLVGLGNEQFF. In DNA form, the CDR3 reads TGTGCTAGTGGTTTGCCAGGACTAGTCGGATTAGGCAATGAGCAGTTCTTC.

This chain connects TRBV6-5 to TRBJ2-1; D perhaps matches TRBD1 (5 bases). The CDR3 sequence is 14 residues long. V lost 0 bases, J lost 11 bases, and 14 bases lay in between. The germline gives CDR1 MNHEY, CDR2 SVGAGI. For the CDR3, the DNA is TGTGCCAGCAGTTACTCGGCAGGGTTCGTTAAGCAGTTCTTC. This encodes CASSYSAGFVKQFF.

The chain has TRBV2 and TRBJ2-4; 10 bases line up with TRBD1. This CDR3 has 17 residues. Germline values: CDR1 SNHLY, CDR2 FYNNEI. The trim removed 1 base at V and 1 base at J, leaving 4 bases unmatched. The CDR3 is CASSEGRGQGAKNIQYF. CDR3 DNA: TGTGCCAGCAGTGAAGGGAGGGGACAGGGGGCCAAAAACATTCAGTACTTC. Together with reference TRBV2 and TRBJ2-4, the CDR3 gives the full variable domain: EPEVTQTPSHQVTQMGQEVILRCVPISNHLYFYWYRQILGQKVEFLVSFYNNEISEKSEIFDDQFSVERPDGSNFTLKIRSTKLEDSAMYFCASSEGRGQGAKNIQYFGAGTRLSVL.

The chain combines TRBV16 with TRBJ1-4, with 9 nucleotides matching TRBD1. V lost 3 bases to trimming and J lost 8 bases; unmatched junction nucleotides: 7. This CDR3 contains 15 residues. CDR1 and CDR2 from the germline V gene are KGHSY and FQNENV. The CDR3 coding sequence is TGTGCCAGCAGCCATATCGACAGGGGGGAAGAAAAACTGTTTTTT. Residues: CASSHIDRGEEKLFF.

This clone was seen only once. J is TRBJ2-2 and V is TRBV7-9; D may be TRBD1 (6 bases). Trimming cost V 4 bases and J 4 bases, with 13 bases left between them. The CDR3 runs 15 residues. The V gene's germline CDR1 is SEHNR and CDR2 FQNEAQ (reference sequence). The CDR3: CASSSDSPGTGELFF. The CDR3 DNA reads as TGTGCCAGCAGCTCGGACAGTCCGGGCACCGGGGAGCTGTTTTTT.

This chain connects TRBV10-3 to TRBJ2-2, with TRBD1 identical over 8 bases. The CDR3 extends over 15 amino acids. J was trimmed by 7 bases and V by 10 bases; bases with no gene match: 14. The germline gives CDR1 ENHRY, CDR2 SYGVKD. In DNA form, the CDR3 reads TGTGCCACCGGAGAAGTCAGGGGGCTGGGCGGGGAGCTGTTTTTT. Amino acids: CATGEVRGLGGELFF.

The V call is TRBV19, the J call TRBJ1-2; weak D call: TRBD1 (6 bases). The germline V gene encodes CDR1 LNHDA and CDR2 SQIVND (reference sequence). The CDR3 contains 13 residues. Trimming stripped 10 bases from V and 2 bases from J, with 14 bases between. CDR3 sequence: CATLPTGNYGYTF. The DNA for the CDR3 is TGTGCCACCCTACCCACAGGGAACTATGGCTACACCTTC.

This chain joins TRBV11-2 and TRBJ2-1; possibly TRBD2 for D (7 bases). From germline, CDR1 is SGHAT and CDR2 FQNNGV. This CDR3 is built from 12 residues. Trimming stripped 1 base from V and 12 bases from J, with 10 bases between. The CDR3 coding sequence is TGTGCCAGCAGCTTAGGGGGAGGGGGGCAGTTCTTC. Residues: CASSLGGGGQFF.

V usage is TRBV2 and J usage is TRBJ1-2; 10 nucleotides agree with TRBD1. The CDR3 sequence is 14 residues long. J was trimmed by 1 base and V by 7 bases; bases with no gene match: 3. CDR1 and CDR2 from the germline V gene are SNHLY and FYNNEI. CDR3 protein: CASTRDRGNYGYTF. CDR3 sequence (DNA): TGTGCCAGCACCCGGGACAGGGGTAACTATGGCTACACCTTC.

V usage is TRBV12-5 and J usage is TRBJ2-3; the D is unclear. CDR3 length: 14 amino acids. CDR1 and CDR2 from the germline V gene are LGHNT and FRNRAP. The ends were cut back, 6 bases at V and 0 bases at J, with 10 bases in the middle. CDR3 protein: CASGPGISTDTQYF. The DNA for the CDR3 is TGTGCTAGTGGCCCAGGAATTAGCACAGATACGCAGTATTTT.

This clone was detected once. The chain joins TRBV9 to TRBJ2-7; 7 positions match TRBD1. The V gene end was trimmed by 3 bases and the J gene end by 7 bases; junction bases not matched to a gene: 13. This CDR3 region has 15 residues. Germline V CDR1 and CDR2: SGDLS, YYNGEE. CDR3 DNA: TGTGCCAGCAGCGACTACAGGGGCGGAACTGGGGAGCAGTACTTC. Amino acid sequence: CASSDYRGGTGEQYF. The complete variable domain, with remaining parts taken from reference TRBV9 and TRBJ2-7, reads DSGVTQTPKHLITATGQRVTLRCSPRSGDLSVYWYQQSLDQGLQFLIQYYNGEERAKGNILERFSAQQFPDLHSELNLSSLELGDSALYFCASSDYRGGTGEQYFGPGTRLTVT.

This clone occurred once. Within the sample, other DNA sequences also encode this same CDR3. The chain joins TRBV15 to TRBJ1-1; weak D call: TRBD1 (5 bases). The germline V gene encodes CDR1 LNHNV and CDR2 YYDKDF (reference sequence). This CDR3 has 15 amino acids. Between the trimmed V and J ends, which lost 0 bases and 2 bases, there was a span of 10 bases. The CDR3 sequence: CATSRDSGGNTEAFF. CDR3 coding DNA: TGTGCCACCAGCAGAGATTCCGGGGGTAACACTGAAGCTTTCTTT.

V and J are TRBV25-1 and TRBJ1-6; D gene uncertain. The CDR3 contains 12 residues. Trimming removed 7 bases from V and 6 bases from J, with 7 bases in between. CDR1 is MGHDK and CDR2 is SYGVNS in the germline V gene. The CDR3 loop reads CASNSFNSPLHF. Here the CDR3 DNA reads TGTGCCAGCAACTCGTTTAATTCACCCCTCCACTTT.

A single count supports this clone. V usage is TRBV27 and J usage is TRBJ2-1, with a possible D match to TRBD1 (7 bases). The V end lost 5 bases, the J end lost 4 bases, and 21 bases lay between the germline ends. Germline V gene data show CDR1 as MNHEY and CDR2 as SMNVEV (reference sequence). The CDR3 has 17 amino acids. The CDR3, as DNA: TGTGCCAGCAGTGTGATCCCGACAGGGAGCGGGTACAATGAGCAGTTCTTC. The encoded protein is CASSVIPTGSGYNEQFF.

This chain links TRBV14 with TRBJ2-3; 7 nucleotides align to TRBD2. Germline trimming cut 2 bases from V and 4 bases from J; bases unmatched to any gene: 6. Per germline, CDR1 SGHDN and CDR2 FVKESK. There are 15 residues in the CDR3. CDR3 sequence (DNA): TGTGCCAGCAGCCAACGAACCAGCGGGGCAGATACGCAGTATTTT. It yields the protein CASSQRTSGADTQYF.

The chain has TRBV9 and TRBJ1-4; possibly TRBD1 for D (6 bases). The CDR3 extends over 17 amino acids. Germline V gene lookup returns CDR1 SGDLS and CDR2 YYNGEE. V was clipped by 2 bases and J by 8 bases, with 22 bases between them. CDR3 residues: CASSVSTGHLIGEKLFF. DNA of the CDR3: TGTGCCAGCAGCGTTTCTACGGGACACCTCATTGGAGAAAAACTGTTTTTT. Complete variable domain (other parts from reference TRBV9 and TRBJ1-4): DSGVTQTPKHLITATGQRVTLRCSPRSGDLSVYWYQQSLDQGLQFLIQYYNGEERAKGNILERFSAQQFPDLHSELNLSSLELGDSALYFCASSVSTGHLIGEKLFFGSGTQLSVL.

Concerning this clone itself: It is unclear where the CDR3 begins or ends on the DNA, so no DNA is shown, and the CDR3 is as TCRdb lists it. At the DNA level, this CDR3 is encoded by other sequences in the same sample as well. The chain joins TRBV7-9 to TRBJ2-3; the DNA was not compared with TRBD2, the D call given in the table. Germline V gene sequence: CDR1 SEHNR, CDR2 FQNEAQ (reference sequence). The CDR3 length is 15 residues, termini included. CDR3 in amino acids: CASSPVGGGTDTQYF.

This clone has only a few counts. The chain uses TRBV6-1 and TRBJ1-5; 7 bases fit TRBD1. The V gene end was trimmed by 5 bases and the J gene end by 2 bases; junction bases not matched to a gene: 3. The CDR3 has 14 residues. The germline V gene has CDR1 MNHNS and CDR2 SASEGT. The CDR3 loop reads CASSPQGGNQPQHF. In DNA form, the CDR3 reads TGTGCCAGCAGTCCCCAGGGGGGCAATCAGCCCCAGCATTTT.

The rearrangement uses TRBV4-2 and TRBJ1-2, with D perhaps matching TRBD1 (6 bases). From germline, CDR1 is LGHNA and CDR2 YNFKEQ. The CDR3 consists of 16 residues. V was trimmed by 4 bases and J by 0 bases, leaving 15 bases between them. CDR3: CASSPSGTRANYGYTF. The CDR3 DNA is TGTGCCAGCAGCCCCTCCGGGACACGAGCTAACTATGGCTACACCTTC.

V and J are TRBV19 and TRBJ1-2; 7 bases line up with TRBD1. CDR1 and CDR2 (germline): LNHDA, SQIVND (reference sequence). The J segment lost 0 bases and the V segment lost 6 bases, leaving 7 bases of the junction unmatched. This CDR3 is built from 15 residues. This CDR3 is CASRGTAQANYGYTF. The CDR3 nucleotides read TGTGCCAGTAGGGGGACAGCTCAAGCTAACTATGGCTACACCTTC.

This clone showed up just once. CDR3 sequence: CASSPGDFGHGTYEQYF. CDR3 coding DNA: TGTGCCAGCAGCCCAGGAGACTTCGGACACGGAACCTACGAGCAGTACTTC. The gene calls are TRBV7-9 and TRBJ2-7; D is perhaps TRBD1 (5 bases). Germline V CDR1 and CDR2: SEHNR, FQNEAQ (reference sequence). The CDR3 totals 17 residues. The ends were cut back, 5 bases at V and 2 bases at J, with 22 bases in the middle.

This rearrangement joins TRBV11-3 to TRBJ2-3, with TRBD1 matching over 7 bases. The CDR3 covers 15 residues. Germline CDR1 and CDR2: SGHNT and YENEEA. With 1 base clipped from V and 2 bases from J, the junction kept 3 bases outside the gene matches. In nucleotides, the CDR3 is TGTGCCAGCAGCTTAGCAGGGACAGACACAGATACGCAGTATTTT. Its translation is CASSLAGTDTDTQYF.

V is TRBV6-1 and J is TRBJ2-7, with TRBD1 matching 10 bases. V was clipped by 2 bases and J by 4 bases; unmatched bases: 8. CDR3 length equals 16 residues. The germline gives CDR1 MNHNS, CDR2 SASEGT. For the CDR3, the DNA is TGTGCCAGCAGTGAATATCTGACAGGGGGCAAATACGAGCAGTACTTC. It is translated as CASSEYLTGGKYEQYF.

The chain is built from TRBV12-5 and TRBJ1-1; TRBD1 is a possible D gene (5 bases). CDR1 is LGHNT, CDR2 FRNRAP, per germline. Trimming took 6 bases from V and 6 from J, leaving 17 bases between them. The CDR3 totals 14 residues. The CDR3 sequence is CASGTSGYSAEAFF. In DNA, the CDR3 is TGTGCTAGTGGGACGTCAGGGTATTCAGCTGAAGCTTTCTTT.

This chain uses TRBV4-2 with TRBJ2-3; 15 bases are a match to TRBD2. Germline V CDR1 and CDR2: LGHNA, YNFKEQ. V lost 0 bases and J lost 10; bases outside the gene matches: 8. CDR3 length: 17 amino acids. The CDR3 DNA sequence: TGTGCCAGCAGCCAAGAGCCGGGACTAGCGGGAGGACGGGCGCAGTATTTT. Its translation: CASSQEPGLAGGRAQYF.

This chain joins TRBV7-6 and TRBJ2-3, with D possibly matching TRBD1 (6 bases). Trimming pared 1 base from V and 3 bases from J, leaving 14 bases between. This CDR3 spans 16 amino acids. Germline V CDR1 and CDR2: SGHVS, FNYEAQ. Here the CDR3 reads CASSLGGRGETDTQYF. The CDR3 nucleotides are TGTGCCAGCAGCTTAGGGGGCAGGGGAGAAACAGATACGCAGTATTTT.

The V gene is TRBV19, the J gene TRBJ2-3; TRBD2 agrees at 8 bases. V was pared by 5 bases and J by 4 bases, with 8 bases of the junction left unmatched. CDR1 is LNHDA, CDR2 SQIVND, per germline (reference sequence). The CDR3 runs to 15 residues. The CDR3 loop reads CASSDQRGGPDTQYF. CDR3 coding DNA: TGTGCCAGTAGTGATCAACGGGGGGGGCCAGATACGCAGTATTTT.